These T cell receptor beta chains were read from a single sample in a study of blood T cell repertoires in COVID-19. Measured with immunoSEQ multiplex PCR; TCRdb has only the in-frame clones, and not every one. Among over 150,000 clones, more than 85% were seen once, and the ten largest hold 1% to 1.4%. The sequencing input was peripheral blood. These TCRs come from a man aged 25 to 40 with acute or convalescent COVID-19. Each CDR3 is given with its conserved first and last residue. The order of the fields is clone size, J gene, V gene, CDR3 protein. Clone sizes are given selectively: once, few, many, or a class where the clone is expanded.

abundance: -
j_gene: TRBJ2-2
v_gene: TRBV27
CDR3aa: CASNLAGGGELFF

abundance: once
j_gene: TRBJ2-7
v_gene: TRBV4-1
CDR3aa: CASSRGYSGGYEQYF

abundance: -
j_gene: TRBJ1-1
v_gene: TRBV29-1
CDR3aa: CSVDATGPTEAFF

abundance: -
j_gene: TRBJ2-2
v_gene: TRBV19
CDR3aa: CASGPLGNTGELFF

abundance: -
j_gene: TRBJ1-3
v_gene: TRBV4-1
CDR3aa: CASSQVIREGNTIYF

abundance: -
j_gene: TRBJ1-4
v_gene: TRBV27
CDR3aa: CASSLSYVRFNEKLFF

abundance: -
j_gene: TRBJ2-5
v_gene: TRBV3-1/TRBV3-2
CDR3aa: CASSFGTRKETQYF

abundance: -
j_gene: TRBJ2-3
v_gene: TRBV5-4
CDR3aa: CASKPGQGKGDTQYF

abundance: -
j_gene: TRBJ2-7
v_gene: TRBV5-6
CDR3aa: CASSFEPSGILYNYEQYF

abundance: -
j_gene: TRBJ2-3
v_gene: TRBV25-1
CDR3aa: CASSERGGLKDTQYF

abundance: -
j_gene: TRBJ2-7
v_gene: TRBV30
CDR3aa: CAWRPTSEGRYEQYF

abundance: -
j_gene: TRBJ1-1
v_gene: TRBV5-4
CDR3aa: CASSLAPPRGTEAFF

abundance: once
j_gene: TRBJ2-7
v_gene: TRBV25-1
CDR3aa: CASATSGSLFGEQYF

abundance: -
j_gene: TRBJ2-1
v_gene: TRBV7-3
CDR3aa: CASSLSPSGGYRQFF

abundance: once
j_gene: TRBJ2-7
v_gene: TRBV7-6
CDR3aa: CASSGGQSLVEQYF

abundance: -
j_gene: TRBJ2-1
v_gene: TRBV18
CDR3aa: CASSPLDNNYNEQFF

abundance: -
j_gene: TRBJ1-1
v_gene: TRBV27
CDR3aa: CASSFRQHLLNTEAFF

abundance: -
j_gene: TRBJ1-5
v_gene: TRBV6-2/TRBV6-3
CDR3aa: CASSLRGSAGNQPQHF

abundance: -
j_gene: TRBJ2-4
v_gene: TRBV2
CDR3aa: CASSEYIFQYF

abundance: once
j_gene: TRBJ2-7
v_gene: TRBV10-2
CDR3aa: CASRTSGSEQYF

abundance: once
j_gene: TRBJ1-3
v_gene: TRBV6-6
CDR3aa: CASTIGNTIYF

abundance: once
j_gene: TRBJ1-2
v_gene: TRBV25-1
CDR3aa: CRPRVGKGHGYTF

abundance: -
j_gene: TRBJ1-6
v_gene: TRBV9
CDR3aa: CASSKGDSYNSPLHF

abundance: -
j_gene: TRBJ1-6
v_gene: TRBV7-9
CDR3aa: CASSPSRGALHF

abundance: -
j_gene: TRBJ2-3
v_gene: TRBV6-4
CDR3aa: CAGSKGADTQYF

abundance: -
j_gene: TRBJ1-2
v_gene: TRBV2
CDR3aa: CASSERGEKNGYTF

abundance: -
j_gene: TRBJ1-1
v_gene: TRBV19
CDR3aa: CASSIGLRGVNTEAFF

abundance: -
j_gene: TRBJ2-2
v_gene: TRBV7-3
CDR3aa: CASSASGGHTGELFF

abundance: -
j_gene: TRBJ1-2
v_gene: TRBV28
CDR3aa: CASSFDRGRGYTF

abundance: -
j_gene: TRBJ1-2
v_gene: TRBV28
CDR3aa: CASRITGGVVGYTF

abundance: -
j_gene: TRBJ2-3
v_gene: TRBV7-2
CDR3aa: CASSLEGTVTDTQYF

abundance: -
j_gene: TRBJ1-4
v_gene: TRBV7-9
CDR3aa: CASSFPNREEKLFF

abundance: -
j_gene: TRBJ2-7
v_gene: TRBV3-1/TRBV3-2
CDR3aa: CASSLRGLSVGQYF

abundance: -
j_gene: TRBJ1-1
v_gene: TRBV18
CDR3aa: CASSPVSRNTEAFF

abundance: few
j_gene: TRBJ1-1
v_gene: TRBV28
CDR3aa: CASSGAGEAFF

abundance: -
j_gene: TRBJ1-5
v_gene: TRBV7-2
CDR3aa: CASLGQRNQPQHF

abundance: -
j_gene: TRBJ1-5
v_gene: TRBV4-1
CDR3aa: CASSQGLQGQPQHF

abundance: once
j_gene: TRBJ2-2
v_gene: TRBV9
CDR3aa: CASSVSLGLAGGNTGELFF

abundance: -
j_gene: TRBJ1-5
v_gene: TRBV28
CDR3aa: CVIGRGINQPQHF

abundance: once
j_gene: TRBJ2-2
v_gene: TRBV6-5
CDR3aa: CASSLSPQGAGELFF

abundance: -
j_gene: TRBJ2-4
v_gene: TRBV29-1
CDR3aa: CSVLLADKNIQYF

abundance: -
j_gene: TRBJ1-5
v_gene: TRBV7-9
CDR3aa: CASSRQGPQHF

abundance: -
j_gene: TRBJ2-7
v_gene: TRBV9
CDR3aa: CASSGGTSEQYF

abundance: -
j_gene: TRBJ1-5
v_gene: TRBV19
CDR3aa: CASSTQQGSNQPQHF

abundance: -
j_gene: TRBJ2-1
v_gene: TRBV9
CDR3aa: CASSVLGQGINEQFF

abundance: -
j_gene: TRBJ1-3
v_gene: TRBV6-6
CDR3aa: CAIRGTGGFSGNTIYF

abundance: -
j_gene: TRBJ1-4
v_gene: TRBV6-5
CDR3aa: CASSYQGQGEKLFF

abundance: -
j_gene: TRBJ1-2
v_gene: TRBV28
CDR3aa: CASSLEQDKGYTF

abundance: -
j_gene: TRBJ1-2
v_gene: TRBV5-1
CDR3aa: CASSLGTGWHGYTF

abundance: few
j_gene: TRBJ1-1
v_gene: TRBV2
CDR3aa: CASSDRVGTEAFF

abundance: -
j_gene: TRBJ1-5
v_gene: TRBV19
CDR3aa: CASSISGSNQPQHF

abundance: -
j_gene: TRBJ2-7
v_gene: TRBV6-5
CDR3aa: CASSAAGGASYEQYF